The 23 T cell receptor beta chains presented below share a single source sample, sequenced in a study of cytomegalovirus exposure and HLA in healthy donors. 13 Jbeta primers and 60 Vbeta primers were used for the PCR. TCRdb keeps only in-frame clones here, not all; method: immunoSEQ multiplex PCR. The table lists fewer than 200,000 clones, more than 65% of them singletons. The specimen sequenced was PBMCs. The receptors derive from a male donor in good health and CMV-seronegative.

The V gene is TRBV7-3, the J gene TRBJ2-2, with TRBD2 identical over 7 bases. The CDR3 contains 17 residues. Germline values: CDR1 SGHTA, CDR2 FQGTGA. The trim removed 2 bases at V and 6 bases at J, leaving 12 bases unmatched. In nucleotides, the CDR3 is TGTGCCAGCAGCTTAGGGCCACCTGGCGGGAGTTCCGGGGAGCTGTTTTTT. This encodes CASSLGPPGGSSGELFF.

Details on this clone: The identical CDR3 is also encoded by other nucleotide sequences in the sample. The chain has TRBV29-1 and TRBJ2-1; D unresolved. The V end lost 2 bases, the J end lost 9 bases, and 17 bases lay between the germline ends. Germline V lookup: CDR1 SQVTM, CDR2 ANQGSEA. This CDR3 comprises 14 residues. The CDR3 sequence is CSVETVGQRREQFF. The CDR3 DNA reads TGCAGCGTTGAAACGGTGGGCCAAAGACGTGAGCAGTTCTTC.

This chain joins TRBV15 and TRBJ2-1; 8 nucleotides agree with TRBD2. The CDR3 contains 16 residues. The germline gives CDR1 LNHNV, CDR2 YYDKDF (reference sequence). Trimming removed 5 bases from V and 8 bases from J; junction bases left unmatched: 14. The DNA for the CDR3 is TGTGCCACCAGCCTTGCTGGCCGGCCCGGGGGGGATGAGCAGTTCTTC. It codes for CATSLAGRPGGDEQFF.

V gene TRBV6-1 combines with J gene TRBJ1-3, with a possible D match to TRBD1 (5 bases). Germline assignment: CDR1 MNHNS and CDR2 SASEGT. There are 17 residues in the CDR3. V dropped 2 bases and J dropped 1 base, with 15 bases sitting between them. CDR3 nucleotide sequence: TGTGCCAGCAGTGAAAATCGGGGGGTTGGGTCTGGAAACACCATATATTTT. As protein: CASSENRGVGSGNTIYF.

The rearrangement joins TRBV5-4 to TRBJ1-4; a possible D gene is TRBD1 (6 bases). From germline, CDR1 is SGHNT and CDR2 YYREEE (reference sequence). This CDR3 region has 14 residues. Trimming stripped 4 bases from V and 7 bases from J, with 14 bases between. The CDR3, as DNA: TGTGCCAGCAGCACCAGGGGACTAGGTGAAAAACTGTTTTTT. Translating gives CASSTRGLGEKLFF.

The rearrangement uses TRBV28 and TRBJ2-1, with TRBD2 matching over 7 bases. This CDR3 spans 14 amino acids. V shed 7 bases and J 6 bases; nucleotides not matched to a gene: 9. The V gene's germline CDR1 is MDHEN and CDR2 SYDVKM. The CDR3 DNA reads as TGTGCCAGCACCCGTGGGCGGGAGTTCAATGAGCAGTTCTTC. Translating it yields CASTRGREFNEQFF.

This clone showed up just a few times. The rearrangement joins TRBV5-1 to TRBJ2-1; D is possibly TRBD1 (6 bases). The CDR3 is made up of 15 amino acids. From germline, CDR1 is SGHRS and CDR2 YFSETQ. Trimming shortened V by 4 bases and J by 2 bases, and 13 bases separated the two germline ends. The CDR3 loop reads CASSPRDTAYNEQFF. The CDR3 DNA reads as TGCGCCAGCAGCCCCCGGGACACGGCCTACAATGAGCAGTTCTTC.

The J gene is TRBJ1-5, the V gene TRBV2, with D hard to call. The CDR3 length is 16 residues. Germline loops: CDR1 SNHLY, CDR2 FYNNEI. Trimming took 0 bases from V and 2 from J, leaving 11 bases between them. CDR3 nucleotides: TGTGCCAGCAGTGAAGCGCTTTTGAGGGGCAATCAGCCCCAGCATTTT. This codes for CASSEALLRGNQPQHF.

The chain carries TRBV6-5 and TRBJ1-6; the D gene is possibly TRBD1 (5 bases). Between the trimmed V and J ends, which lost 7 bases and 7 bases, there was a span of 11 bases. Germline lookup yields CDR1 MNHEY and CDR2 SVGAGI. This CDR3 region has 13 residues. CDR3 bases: TGTGCCAGCACCCCAGGGTCGAATTCACCCCTCCACTTT. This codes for CASTPGSNSPLHF.

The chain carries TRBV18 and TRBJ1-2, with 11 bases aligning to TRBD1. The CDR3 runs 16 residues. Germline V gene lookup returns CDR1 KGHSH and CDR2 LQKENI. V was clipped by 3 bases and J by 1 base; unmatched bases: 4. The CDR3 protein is CASSPDRGLVNYGYTF. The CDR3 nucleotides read TGTGCCAGCTCACCGGACAGGGGGCTTGTTAACTATGGCTACACCTTC.

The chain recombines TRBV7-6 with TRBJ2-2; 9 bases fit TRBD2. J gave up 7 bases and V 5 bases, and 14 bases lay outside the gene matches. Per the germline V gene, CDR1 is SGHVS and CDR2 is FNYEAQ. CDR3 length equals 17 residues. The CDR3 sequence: CASSPRLSGRSGGELFF. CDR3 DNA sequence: TGTGCCAGCAGCCCCCGATTGAGCGGGAGGTCGGGCGGGGAGCTGTTTTTT. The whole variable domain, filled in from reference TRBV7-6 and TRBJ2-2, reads GAGVSQSPRYKVTKRGQDVALRCDPISGHVSLYWYRQALGQGPEFLTYFNYEAQQDKSGLPNDRFSAERPEGSISTLTIQRTEQRDSAMYRCASSPRLSGRSGGELFFGEGSRLTVL.

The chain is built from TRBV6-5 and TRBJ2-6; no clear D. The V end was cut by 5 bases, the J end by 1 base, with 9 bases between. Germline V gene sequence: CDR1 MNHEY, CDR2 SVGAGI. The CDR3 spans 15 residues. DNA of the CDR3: TGTGCCAGCAGTCCAACAGTATCTGGGGCCAACGTCCTGACTTTC. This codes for CASSPTVSGANVLTF.

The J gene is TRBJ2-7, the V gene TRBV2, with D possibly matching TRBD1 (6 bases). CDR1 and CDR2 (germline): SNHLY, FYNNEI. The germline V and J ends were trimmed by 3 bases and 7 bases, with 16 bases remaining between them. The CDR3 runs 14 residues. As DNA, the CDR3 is TGTGCCAGCAGTGAGGTTGGGGGCCTAGGAGAGCAGTACTTC. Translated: CASSEVGGLGEQYF.

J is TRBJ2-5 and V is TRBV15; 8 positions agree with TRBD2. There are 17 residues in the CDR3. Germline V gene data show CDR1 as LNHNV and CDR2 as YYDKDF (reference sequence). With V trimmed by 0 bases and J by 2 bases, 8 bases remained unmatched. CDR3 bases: TGTGCCACCAGCAGAGAAGTAGCGGGACCCACTCAAGAGACCCAGTACTTC. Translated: CATSREVAGPTQETQYF.

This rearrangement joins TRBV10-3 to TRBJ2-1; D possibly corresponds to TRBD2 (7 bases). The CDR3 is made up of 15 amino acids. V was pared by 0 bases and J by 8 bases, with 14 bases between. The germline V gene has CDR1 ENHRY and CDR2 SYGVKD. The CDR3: CAISESGGAVDEQFF. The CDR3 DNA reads TGTGCCATCAGTGAGTCAGGGGGGGCCGTGGATGAGCAGTTCTTC.

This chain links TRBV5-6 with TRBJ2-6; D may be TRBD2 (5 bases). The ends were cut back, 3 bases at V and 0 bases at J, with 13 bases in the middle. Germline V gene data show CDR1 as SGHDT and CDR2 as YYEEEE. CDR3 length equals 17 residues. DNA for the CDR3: TGTGCCAGCAGCTCGGGCCCCACTAGCTCTGGGGCCAACGTCCTGACTTTC. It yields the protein CASSSGPTSSGANVLTF.

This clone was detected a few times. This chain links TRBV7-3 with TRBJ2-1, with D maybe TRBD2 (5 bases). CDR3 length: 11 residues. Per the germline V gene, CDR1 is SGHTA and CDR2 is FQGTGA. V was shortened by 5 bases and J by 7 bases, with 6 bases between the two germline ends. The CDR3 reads CASSRGNEQFF. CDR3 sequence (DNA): TGTGCCAGCAGCAGAGGGAATGAGCAGTTCTTC.

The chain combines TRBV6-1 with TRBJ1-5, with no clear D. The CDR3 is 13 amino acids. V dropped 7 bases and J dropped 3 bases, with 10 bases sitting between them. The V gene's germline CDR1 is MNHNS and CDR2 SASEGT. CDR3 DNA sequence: TGTGCCAGCACCGAGGTCGCCAATCAGCCCCAGCATTTT. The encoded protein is CASTEVANQPQHF.

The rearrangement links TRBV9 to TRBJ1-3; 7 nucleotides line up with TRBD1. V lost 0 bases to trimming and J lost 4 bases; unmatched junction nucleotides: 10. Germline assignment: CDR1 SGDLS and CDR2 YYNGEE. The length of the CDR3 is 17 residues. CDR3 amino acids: CASSVAGEGAVGNTIYF. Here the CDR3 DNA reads TGTGCCAGCAGCGTAGCTGGAGAGGGGGCGGTAGGAAACACCATATATTTT.

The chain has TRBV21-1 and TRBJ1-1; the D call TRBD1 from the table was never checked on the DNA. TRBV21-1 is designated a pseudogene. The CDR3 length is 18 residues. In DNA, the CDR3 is TGTGCCAGCAGCAAAGCGCTCGGGCAGGGGTTGGAGAACACTGAAGCTTTCTTT. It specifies CASSKALGQGLENTEAFF.

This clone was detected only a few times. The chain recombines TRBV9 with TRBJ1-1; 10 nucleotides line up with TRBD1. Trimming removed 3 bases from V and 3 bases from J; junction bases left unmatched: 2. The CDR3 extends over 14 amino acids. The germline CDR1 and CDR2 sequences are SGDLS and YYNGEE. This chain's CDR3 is CASSGGQGHTEAFF. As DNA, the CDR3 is TGTGCCAGCAGCGGGGGACAGGGGCACACTGAAGCTTTCTTT.

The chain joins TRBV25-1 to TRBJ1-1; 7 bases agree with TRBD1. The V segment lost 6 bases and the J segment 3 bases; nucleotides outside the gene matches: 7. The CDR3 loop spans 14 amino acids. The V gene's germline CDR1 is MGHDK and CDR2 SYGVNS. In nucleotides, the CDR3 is TGTGCCAGCAGCCTGACAGGGCAGGACACTGAAGCTTTCTTT. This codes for CASSLTGQDTEAFF.

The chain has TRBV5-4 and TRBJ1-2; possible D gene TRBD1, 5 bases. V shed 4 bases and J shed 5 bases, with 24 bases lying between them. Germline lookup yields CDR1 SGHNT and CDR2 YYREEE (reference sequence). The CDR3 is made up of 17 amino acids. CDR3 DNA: TGTGCCAGCAGCGCCGTTAAGCGGGACCCCAAAGAATATGGCTACACCTTC. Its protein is CASSAVKRDPKEYGYTF.